The source of this T cell receptor beta chain is a study of cytomegalovirus exposure and HLA in healthy donors. In the study overall: Later analysis reported that the approximately 120 validation repertoires shared the platform of the 650 to 700 first-cohort repertoires. Points from the study as a whole: Under in vitro conditions, a few CMV-associated chains were confirmed as specific for CMV antigens. Listed as cytomegalovirus-associated were over 150 TCR beta chains.

Using immunoSEQ multiplex PCR, the repertoire was profiled, and TCRdb retains in-frame clones only, with some absent. The sample gives approximately 110,000 clones, around 94% of which show up once; 1% to 1.5% is in the top ten. The junction had 8 bases not matched to a gene; V was cut back by 5 bases and J by 2 bases. The CDR3 covers 15 residues. CDR1 is SGDLS and CDR2 is YYNGEE in the germline V gene. This clone was seen a single time. Its antigen is as yet unknown. Material for sequencing was PBMCs. This clonotype originated in a young woman in good health and CMV-seronegative. The genes are TRBV9 and TRBJ2-5, with 8 positions matching TRBD1. This chain's CDR3 is CASRSGTGNQETQYF. The CDR3 coding sequence is TGTGCCAGCAGGTCCGGGACAGGAAATCAAGAGACCCAGTACTTC.